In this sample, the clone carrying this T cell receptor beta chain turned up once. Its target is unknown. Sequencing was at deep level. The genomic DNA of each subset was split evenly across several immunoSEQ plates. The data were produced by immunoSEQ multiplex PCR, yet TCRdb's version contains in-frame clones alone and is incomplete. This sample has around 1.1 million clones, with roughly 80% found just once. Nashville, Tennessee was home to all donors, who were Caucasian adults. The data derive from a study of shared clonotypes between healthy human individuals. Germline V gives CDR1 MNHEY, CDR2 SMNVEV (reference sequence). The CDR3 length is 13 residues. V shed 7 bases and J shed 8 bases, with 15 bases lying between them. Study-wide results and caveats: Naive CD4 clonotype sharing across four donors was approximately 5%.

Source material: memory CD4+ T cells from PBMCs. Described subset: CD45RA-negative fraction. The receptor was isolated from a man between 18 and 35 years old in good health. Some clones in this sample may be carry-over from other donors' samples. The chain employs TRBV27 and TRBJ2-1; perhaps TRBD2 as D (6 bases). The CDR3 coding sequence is TGTGCCAGCAAGGATAGCGGTAGGGATGAGCAGTTCTTC. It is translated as CASKDSGRDEQFF.